Below are 6 T cell receptor beta chains sequenced from a single sample in a study of cytomegalovirus exposure and HLA in healthy donors. PCR used 60 Vbeta primers and 13 Jbeta primers. This table comes from immunoSEQ multiplex PCR, and its TCRdb copy is limited to in-frame clones, with some not included. The table includes 200,000 to 250,000 clones, around four fifths detected once. Sequenced input: PBMCs. The receptors were gathered from a middle-aged woman in good health and CMV-seronegative.

The chain carries TRBV28 and TRBJ2-2; D is possibly TRBD2 (5 bases). The germline CDR1 and CDR2 sequences are MDHEN and SYDVKM. CDR3 length: 13 residues. Trimming stripped 3 bases from V and 4 bases from J, with 6 bases between. The DNA of the CDR3 is TGTGCCAGCAGTTTGAGGGTCACCGGGGAGCTGTTTTTT. It is translated as CASSLRVTGELFF.

The chain employs TRBV7-6 and TRBJ2-2; 8 nucleotides agree with TRBD1. Germline trimming cut 5 bases from V and 3 bases from J; bases unmatched to any gene: 14. From germline, CDR1 is SGHVS and CDR2 FNYEAQ. This CDR3 region has 18 residues. Written as DNA, the CDR3 is TGTGCCAGCAGCCTAGACTCCAGACAGGGGACTGACACCGGGGAGCTGTTTTTT. It translates to CASSLDSRQGTDTGELFF.

V is TRBV7-8 and J is TRBJ2-1; 10 bases map to TRBD2. The CDR3 length is 15 residues. The J segment lost 7 bases and the V segment lost 6 bases, leaving 9 bases of the junction unmatched. Germline CDR1 and CDR2: SGHVS and FQNEAQ. CDR3 region: CASRPQRGGGNEQFF. CDR3 in DNA: TGTGCCAGCAGACCCCAGCGGGGGGGCGGGAATGAGCAGTTCTTC.

The chain joins TRBV10-3 to TRBJ1-1; 7 nucleotides line up with TRBD1. Germline lookup yields CDR1 ENHRY and CDR2 SYGVKD. The CDR3 sequence is 13 residues long. Trimming took 8 bases from V and 6 from J; bases not matched to a gene: 9. CDR3 protein: CAIGPEGAPEAFF. The CDR3 DNA follows: TGTGCCATCGGACCTGAGGGGGCCCCTGAAGCTTTCTTT.

This clone was observed once. V gene TRBV5-6 combines with J gene TRBJ2-1; D is possibly TRBD1 (5 bases). The V end lost 3 bases, the J end lost 4 bases, and 20 bases lay between the germline ends. Germline V CDR1 and CDR2: SGHDT, YYEEEE. The CDR3 totals 17 residues. DNA of the CDR3: TGTGCCAGCAGCTGGGCGTCATCGACAGTCAGATACAATGAGCAGTTCTTC. Its protein is CASSWASSTVRYNEQFF.

The chain employs TRBV10-3 and TRBJ2-7, with 7 bases that match TRBD1. With V trimmed by 7 bases and J by 0 bases, 6 bases remained unmatched. Germline V lookup: CDR1 ENHRY, CDR2 SYGVKD. CDR3 size: 14 residues. The CDR3 DNA follows: TGTGCCATCAAGGGGGACAGCCTCTCCTACGAGCAGTACTTC. This gives the protein CAIKGDSLSYEQYF.